This TCR beta chain emerged from a study of identical twins. Study conclusions and caveats: With abundant cord blood beta clonotypes, insertions were fewer; memory repertoires showed no such pattern. Surplus twin overlap in beta out-of-frame sequences was less pronounced.

With respect to this clonotype: No antigen is known for it.

CDR3 length: 13 amino acids. The V end was cut by 1 base, the J end by 6 bases, with 12 bases between. Germline values: CDR1 DFQATT, CDR2 SNEGSKA (reference sequence). Using its own MiXCR run on the 5' RACE reads, TCRdb lists one record per CDR3 protein. The profile shows roughly 770,000 distinct CDR3 sequences, 18% of them singletons. This sample also appeared in a second study, on T cells expressing NK-cell markers.

Specimen: PBMCs. The receptor was derived from a woman aged 18-29 years in good health. The chain is built from TRBV20-1 and TRBJ1-1; perhaps TRBD1 as D (5 bases). The DNA for the CDR3 is TGCAGTGCTAGAGTAAACCCGGGGGCTGAAGCTTTCTTT. The encoded protein is CSARVNPGAEAFF.